These T cell receptor beta chains were read from a single sample in a study of PD-1 blockade in classical Hodgkin lymphoma. Clones were sequenced by immunoSEQ multiplex PCR, and TCRdb holds only the in-frame ones, with some missing. The sample includes 55,000 to 75,000 clones, about 93% of them seen just once. This material consisted of peripheral blood mononuclear cells (PBMCs), taken at baseline. The receptors come from a human donor with classical Hodgkin lymphoma. CDR3s leave out the opening cysteine and the closing phenylalanine or tryptophan.

v_gene	j_gene	CDR3aa
TRBV2	TRBJ1-3	ARSDRNTIY
TRBV10-3	TRBJ2-3	AISESTQGTDTQY
TRBV4-1	TRBJ2-5	ASSQDAGAGVRETQY
TRBV6-6	TRBJ2-1	ASSRASGYNEQF
TRBV6-5	TRBJ1-6	ASRAGQGSASPLH
TRBV5-6	TRBJ2-3	ASSLASSTDTQY
TRBV6-6	TRBJ1-4	ASSYGQGSEKLF
TRBV18	TRBJ1-3	ASSPQGAPGNTIY
TRBV7-9	TRBJ2-2	ASSSRTGGNTGELF
TRBV6-4	TRBJ2-7	ASNGEQY
TRBV7-9	TRBJ2-1	ASSLQGAYNEQF
TRBV19	TRBJ2-4	ASSDRPGDIQY
TRBV6-5	TRBJ2-1	ASSYSQGSSYNEQF
TRBV29-1	TRBJ2-7	SVEDRGLAGVGEQY
TRBV5-8	TRBJ1-2	ASSVGRGRSNYGYT